The clone carrying this T cell receptor beta chain was detected a few times. Original handling: Quantification of nucleated cells was approximated via reference gene primer amplification. TCRdb keeps only in-frame clones here, not all; method: immunoSEQ multiplex PCR. The DNA was the basis for D and trimming; V, J and clone size are from that table. The table includes about 260,000 clones, more than 85% detected once. Patients in Seattle were enrolled during active infection, then followed longitudinally. The CDR3 runs to 16 residues. In germline, CDR1 is KGHSH, CDR2 LQKENI. The V end was cut by 2 bases, the J end by 0 bases, with 14 bases between. This sample stems from a study of blood T cell repertoires in COVID-19. Study-wide background: Material from acute and convalescent COVID-19 was sourced from the United States, Italy and Spain. T cells, B-cell-depleted T cells, or PBMCs supplied cDNA or gDNA.

This chain joins TRBV18 and TRBJ2-7, with a possible D match to TRBD1 (5 bases). The sequenced sample was peripheral blood. This TCR came from a woman aged 55-70 years with COVID-19, enrolled during active disease. CDR3: CASSPIGAGNSYEQYF. The CDR3 DNA reads as TGTGCCAGCTCACCAATAGGCGCAGGGAACTCCTACGAGCAGTACTTC.